A single T cell receptor beta chain is shown here with its context. Its antigen specificity is not known. Base qualities are not provided; no much larger clone lies one nucleotide away. CD8 naive samples were CD45RO-negative cells positively selected for CCR7, giving a CD45RA+CCR7+ population that excluded TemRA cells. Donors were healthy HIV-negative adults with no recently reported acute infections or vaccinations. Every donor was a Caucasian adult living in Nashville, Tennessee, USA. Blood was collected by leukapheresis, and PBMCs were isolated by Ficoll-Histopaque density gradient centrifugation and then cryopreserved in liquid nitrogen vapor phase. Purity and quantity of every magnetically sorted T cell population were checked by analytical flow cytometry. Each sorted fraction had its genomic DNA isolated and then quantified by UV absorbance on a Nanodrop 2000c. This specimen belongs to a study of shared clonotypes between healthy human individuals (dated by TCRdb to the early 2020s). Background on the whole study: The cohort included a few men and two women between 18 and 49 years of age. For each donor, CD4 naive and CD4 memory were each given three plates, CD8 naive was given two plates, and CD8 memory was given one plate. To estimate repertoire size and how much clonotype sharing occurs between individuals, the study deeply sequenced the blood TCR repertoires of several healthy adults. To increase sequencing depth and limit assay-specific biases, different laboratories used diverse techniques to prepare libraries and sequence TCR repertoires. Each donor's leukapheresis produced roughly between about 0.85 and 10 billion PBMCs.

On the study overall, not on this receptor specifically: When several donors were compared, the shared fraction of clonotypes was roughly 4.8% for naive CD4, roughly 3.3% for naive CD8, about 2.5% for memory CD4, and 0.4% for memory CD8. Pairwise subsampling indicated that sequencing depth was expected to affect the degree of clonotype sharing among donors. Because the study included a small number of donors, the genetic and exposure-history diversity represented was limited. Naive subsets generally had larger estimated clonotype richness than memory subsets did. Compared with non-shared clonotypes, the clonotypes found in all four sorted-subset donors had higher generation probabilities. Rarefaction of sorted-subset datasets indicated incomplete sequencing despite the large sequencing depth. Only blood was sampled, and tissue TCR repertoires likely differ from those in blood.

Using the deep immunoSEQ assay, TCR CDR3 regions were amplified from genomic DNA by multiplex PCR. For each cell subset, the extracted genomic DNA was distributed evenly across all wells of several immunoSEQ 96-well plates, and each plate served as one replicate. For sorted subsets, around 200 ng genomic DNA, equal to 25,000 to 35,000 T cell genomes, was loaded into each replicate PCR. Purified libraries were measured with a Qubit 3.0 fluorometer, size-checked on a Bioanalyzer 2100, and measured again with the KAPA Library Quantification kit. A separate single-read 150-cycle Illumina NextSeq 550 flow cell was used to sequence each immunoSEQ 96-well plate. In the source study's methods: Because only junctional sequences without quality scores were contained in the immunoSEQ output, filtering matching that applied to full-length reads could not be performed. Sequences were annotated with PyIR, a Python wrapper for IgBLAST v1.9, and V/J genes and CDR3 were assigned using IMGT germline references. Reads were filtered out if the reads had weak V/J assignments (E-value above 1e-6), no CDR3, stop codons, out-of-frame junctions, or ambiguous translated residues. V3J clonotypes were defined as sequences sharing an identical inferred V gene, J gene, and CDR3 amino acid sequence. Percentage overlap between repertoires was calculated by dividing the number of shared unique clonotypes by the size of the smaller repertoire. Three approaches were used to assess repertoire richness: RTK rarefaction, the Chao1 estimator, and Recon v2.1 estimates of unobserved clonotypes. For all TCRbeta clonotypes obtained by the gDNA method from a few donors, generation probabilities were computed with OLGA. In TCRdb, the immuneACCESS table is reduced to in-frame sequences with V and J assigned. These tables do not hold every clone; where another copy was compared, an unresolved V gene accounts for under half, and the others remain unexplained. For V, J and clone size, that table is used; D and trimming come from the DNA. In this sample the table shows a few million clones, about 93% of which occur a single time. The biggest ten clones account for about 1.6% of the sample.

The germline V gene specifies SGHNT as CDR1 and YENEEA as CDR2. The CDR3 contains 17 residues, cysteine and phenylalanine counted. The entry retains the CDR3 DNA only, 51 bases that are in frame from base 1. Clipping removes 5 bases from V and 0 bases from J, with 10 as the unmatched junction base count. This clonotype originated in a man between 18 and 35 years old in good health. Some clones in this sample may be carry-over from other donors' samples. The sample was naive CD8+ T cells from PBMCs. Interpreted using the paper, the cell subset or site label stands for: CD45RA+CCR7+. The chain was built from TRBV11-3 and TRBJ2-1; a stretch of 7 junction bases matches TRBD2. The CDR3: CASSPRSGASSYNEQFF. DNA sequence: TGTGCCAGCAGCCCCAGAAGCGGGGCAAGCTCCTACAATGAGCAGTTCTTC.